The 26 T cell receptor beta chains in this list originate from one sample, sequenced in a study of blood T cell repertoires in COVID-19. Sequencing used immunoSEQ multiplex PCR; TCRdb keeps in-frame clones, though not all of them. The profile covers 200,000 to 300,000 clones, with 70% to 90% appearing a single time and roughly 2.4% taken by the ten largest. Sequencing was performed on PBMCs or T cells enriched from blood (not recorded which). These receptors all come from a middle-aged woman with acute COVID-19.

V is TRBV29-1 and J is TRBJ1-4; D remains ambiguous. The CDR3 has 15 amino acids. Germline CDR1 SQVTM, CDR2 ANQGSEA. V was cut by 7 bases and J by 7 bases, with 22 bases left in between. The DNA for the CDR3 is TGCAGCGCGTTGGGGAGTCCGAAGGGTGGTGAAAAACTGTTTTTT. Its protein is CSALGSPKGGEKLFF.

The chain recombines TRBV28 with TRBJ1-4, with a possible D match to TRBD1 (6 bases). The CDR3 length is 16 residues. V gave up 6 bases and J gave up 2 bases, with 16 bases separating them. CDR1 and CDR2 (germline): MDHEN, SYDVKM. CDR3 in amino acids: CASSSEQGTTNEKLFF. CDR3 sequence (DNA): TGTGCCAGCAGCTCCGAACAGGGAACGACTAATGAAAAACTGTTTTTT.

The DNA for the CDR3 is TGTGCCAGCAGTCAACAGGGAGGGCATTCACCCCTCCACTTT. This sequence encodes CASSQQGGHSPLHF. The chain has TRBV14 and TRBJ1-6, with a tentative D call TRBD1 (6 bases). The length of the CDR3 is 14 residues. Germline V lookup: CDR1 SGHDN, CDR2 FVKESK. The germline V and J ends were trimmed by 6 bases and 8 bases, with 14 bases remaining between them.

The rearrangement links TRBV13 to TRBJ2-1, with D possibly matching TRBD2 (6 bases). V lost 0 bases to trimming and J lost 8 bases, with 14 bases between them. The CDR3 consists of 15 residues. Germline V gives CDR1 PRHDT, CDR2 FYEKMQ (reference sequence). This CDR3 is CASSLGLDYTDEQFF. The CDR3 nucleotides are TGTGCCAGCAGCTTAGGCCTGGACTACACGGATGAGCAGTTCTTC.

The V and J genes are TRBV7-2 and TRBJ1-4, with 8 nucleotides matching TRBD1. The V gene's germline CDR1 is SGHTA and CDR2 FQGNSA. The CDR3 covers 15 residues. V shed 5 bases, J shed 8 bases, and the junction held 10 bases outside the gene matches. The CDR3 loop is CASSPSGQGGEKLFF. CDR3 coding DNA: TGTGCCAGCAGCCCGTCTGGACAGGGTGGGGAAAAACTGTTTTTT.

This clone was detected a few times. V is TRBV7-2 and J is TRBJ1-5; a possible D gene is TRBD1 (6 bases). CDR1 is SGHTA, CDR2 FQGNSA, per germline. With 4 bases removed from V and 3 bases from J, the gap between germline ends came to 10 bases. The CDR3 consists of 14 residues. This CDR3 is CASSSTGFNQPQHF. In DNA, the CDR3 is TGTGCCAGCAGCTCTACAGGGTTCAATCAGCCCCAGCATTTT.

CDR3 nucleotide sequence: TGTGCCAGCAGCCCTGGGGGCGGCCAGCCCCAGCATTTT. This translates into CASSPGGGQPQHF. The chain is built from TRBV9 and TRBJ1-5; possible D gene TRBD1, 6 bases. V lost 4 bases to trimming and J lost 7 bases, with 12 bases between them. The CDR3 is 13 amino acids. The germline V gene encodes CDR1 SGDLS and CDR2 YYNGEE.

In this sample, this clone turned up a few times. The chain carries TRBV7-9 and TRBJ1-5, with 7 bases that match TRBD1. Germline CDR1 and CDR2: SEHNR and FQNEAQ (reference sequence). The CDR3 is made up of 16 amino acids. V lost 5 bases, J lost 1 base, and 8 bases stayed unmatched. The chain's CDR3 is CASSLLSTGSNQPQHF. For the CDR3, the DNA is TGTGCCAGCAGCCTATTGTCGACAGGGAGCAATCAGCCCCAGCATTTT.

V gene TRBV4-1 combines with J gene TRBJ2-1, with TRBD2 matching over 9 bases. V shed 1 base, J shed 9 bases, and the junction held 13 bases outside the gene matches. The CDR3 totals 17 residues. In germline, CDR1 is MGHRA, CDR2 YSYEKL. The CDR3 DNA is TGCGCCAGCAGCCAAGGAGGAGCGGGGGGCCCCCGGGGTGAGCAGTTCTTC. It encodes CASSQGGAGGPRGEQFF.

The chain links TRBV30 to TRBJ1-5; D is unclear. The V gene lost 2 bases and the J gene lost 0 bases, with 5 bases spanning the gap. The germline V gene has CDR1 GTSNPN and CDR2 SVGIG (reference sequence). The CDR3 extends over 13 amino acids. CDR3 coding DNA: TGTGCCTGGAGTATCTCTAGCAATCAGCCCCAGCATTTT. Encoded protein: CAWSISSNQPQHF.

The chain couples TRBV28 to TRBJ1-6; D possibly corresponds to TRBD1 (5 bases). The germline V gene has CDR1 MDHEN and CDR2 SYDVKM. The CDR3 length is 14 residues. With 4 bases removed from V and 4 bases from J, the gap between germline ends came to 8 bases. CDR3 loop: CASSWPGYNSPLHF. The CDR3 DNA is TGTGCCAGCAGTTGGCCAGGGTATAATTCACCCCTCCACTTT. Filled out from reference TRBV28 and TRBJ1-6, the complete variable domain reads DVKVTQSSRYLVKRTGEKVFLECVQDMDHENMFWYRQDPGLGLRLIYFSYDVKMKEKGDIPEGYSVSREKKERFSLILESASTNQTSMYLCASSWPGYNSPLHFGNGTRLTVT.

On this clone itself: The sample holds other DNA sequences that translate to the same CDR3. The chain has TRBV12-5 and TRBJ2-2; maybe TRBD2 (5 bases). The V gene lost 2 bases and the J gene lost 5 bases, with 6 bases spanning the gap. This CDR3 has 13 residues. Germline CDR1 reads LGHNT; CDR2 reads FRNRAP. CDR3 sequence: CASGLTGTGELFF. CDR3 sequence (DNA): TGTGCTAGTGGTTTGACGGGAACCGGGGAGCTGTTTTTT.

This rearrangement joins TRBV6-5 to TRBJ1-5; D is possibly TRBD1 (5 bases). This CDR3 is 15 amino acids long. The germline V and J ends were trimmed by 5 bases and 5 bases, with 16 bases remaining between them. The germline V gene has CDR1 MNHEY and CDR2 SVGAGI. CDR3 coding DNA: TGTGCCAGCAGTCCCCCCGGGACTTGGGATCAGCCCCAGCATTTT. Its translation: CASSPPGTWDQPQHF.

The chain carries TRBV2 and TRBJ2-1, with 15 bases matching TRBD2. Germline loops: CDR1 SNHLY, CDR2 FYNNEI. This CDR3 has 18 amino acids. V lost 5 bases and J lost 3; bases outside the gene matches: 8. CDR3 bases: TGTGCCAGCAGTTACCGGACTAGCGGGAGGGGGGACTACAATGAGCAGTTCTTC. It codes for CASSYRTSGRGDYNEQFF.

The J gene is TRBJ2-5, the V gene TRBV5-4; TRBD2 might be the D (5 bases). The germline gives CDR1 SGHNT, CDR2 YYREEE (reference sequence). The germline V and J ends were trimmed by 0 bases and 3 bases, with 6 bases remaining between them. The CDR3 has 13 residues. The CDR3 DNA follows: TGTGCCAGCAGCTTGGGAGCGGAAGAGACCCAGTACTTC. It translates to CASSLGAEETQYF. The variable domain in full, with the rest retrieved from reference TRBV5-4 and TRBJ2-5, is ETGVTQSPTHLIKTRGQQVTLRCSSQSGHNTVSWYQQALGQGPQFIFQYYREEENGRGNFPPRFSGLQFPNYSSELNVNALELDDSALYLCASSLGAEETQYFGPGTRLLVL.

V usage is TRBV10-1 and J usage is TRBJ2-3, with 7 bases fitting TRBD1. The V gene's germline CDR1 is WNHNN and CDR2 SYGVQD (reference sequence). V shed 0 bases, J shed 3 bases, and the junction held 9 bases outside the gene matches. This CDR3 spans 17 amino acids. CDR3 DNA sequence: TGCGCCAGCAGTGAGTCGAGAGGGGGCGCCGGGACAGATACGCAGTATTTT. Its protein is CASSESRGGAGTDTQYF.

The chain links TRBV28 to TRBJ2-3; weak D call: TRBD1 (6 bases). The CDR3 spans 14 residues. Germline values: CDR1 MDHEN, CDR2 SYDVKM. V lost 6 bases and J lost 2, with 12 bases in between. The CDR3 nucleotides are TGTGCCAGCAGGCCAGGACAGCCCACAGATACGCAGTATTTT. Its translation is CASRPGQPTDTQYF.

The chain uses TRBV29-1 and TRBJ1-2, with 7 bases identical to TRBD1. Looked up from germline, CDR1 is SQVTM and CDR2 is ANQGSEA. Germline trimming cut 1 base from V and 8 bases from J; bases unmatched to any gene: 7. The CDR3 runs to 13 residues. CDR3 residues: CSVEGRDREGYTF. CDR3 DNA: TGCAGCGTTGAAGGTCGAGACAGGGAAGGCTACACCTTC.

This clone was seen just once. The CDR3 region has the DNA TGTGCCAGCTCCCCCGTCTCGGGCAATCAGCCCCAGCATTTT. This translates into CASSPVSGNQPQHF. The chain is built from TRBV28 and TRBJ1-5; the D is unclear. CDR1 and CDR2 from the germline V gene are MDHEN and SYDVKM. The CDR3 loop spans 14 amino acids. V lost 8 bases and J lost 2, with 13 bases in between. Drawing the rest from reference TRBV28 and TRBJ1-5, the complete variable domain is DVKVTQSSRYLVKRTGEKVFLECVQDMDHENMFWYRQDPGLGLRLIYFSYDVKMKEKGDIPEGYSVSREKKERFSLILESASTNQTSMYLCASSPVSGNQPQHFGDGTRLSIL.

J is TRBJ2-5 and V is TRBV7-2; D perhaps matches TRBD2 (5 bases). Germline CDR1 and CDR2: SGHTA and FQGNSA. V lost 2 bases, J lost 7 bases, and 14 bases lay in between. There are 14 residues in the CDR3. The CDR3 coding sequence is TGTGCCAGCAGCTTATTGTCTAGCTCGGGGACCCAGTACTTC. Its translation is CASSLLSSSGTQYF.

V usage is TRBV27 and J usage is TRBJ2-2, with TRBD1 matching over 9 bases. The CDR3 covers 16 residues. V was pared by 6 bases and J by 6 bases, with 11 bases of the junction left unmatched. CDR1 is MNHEY, CDR2 SMNVEV, per germline (reference sequence). The CDR3 loop is CASRNRGRLTAGELFF. The DNA for the CDR3 is TGTGCCAGCAGAAACAGGGGGCGCTTAACGGCCGGGGAGCTGTTTTTT.

The J gene is TRBJ2-3, the V gene TRBV5-8; possible D gene TRBD2, 5 bases. The germline V and J ends were trimmed by 5 bases and 3 bases, with 7 bases remaining between them. Germline CDR1 is SGHTS and CDR2 is YDEGEE. The CDR3 is 12 amino acids. This CDR3 reads CASRGVTDTQYF. Written as DNA, the CDR3 is TGTGCCAGCAGGGGAGTTACAGATACGCAGTATTTT.

The chain combines TRBV5-4 with TRBJ1-4; 10 nucleotides line up with TRBD1. Germline V gene data show CDR1 as SGHNT and CDR2 as YYREEE (reference sequence). The CDR3 runs 18 residues. V lost 0 bases and J lost 7; bases outside the gene matches: 12. In DNA, the CDR3 is TGTGCCAGCAGCTTGGAAGGAGCACGACAGGGGGCGGGTGAAAAACTGTTTTTT. Translation gives CASSLEGARQGAGEKLFF.

DNA for the CDR3: TGTGCCAGCAGCACGAGGGGCGACAGGAGAAACACCATATATTTT. Translated: CASSTRGDRRNTIYF. This chain joins TRBV7-2 and TRBJ1-3, with D tentatively TRBD1 (6 bases). The V end was cut by 5 bases, the J end by 5 bases, with 16 bases between. Germline values: CDR1 SGHTA, CDR2 FQGNSA. The CDR3 consists of 15 residues.

The chain combines TRBV7-2 with TRBJ1-3; 7 nucleotides match TRBD1. The CDR3 is made up of 16 amino acids. CDR1 and CDR2 from the germline V gene are SGHTA and FQGNSA. With V trimmed by 3 bases and J by 0 bases, 5 bases remained unmatched. This chain's CDR3 is CASSFPGQLSGNTIYF. CDR3 DNA: TGTGCCAGCAGCTTTCCGGGACAGCTCTCTGGAAACACCATATATTTT.

The chain links TRBV7-9 to TRBJ2-1, with a tentative D call TRBD2 (6 bases). Trimming stripped 5 bases from V and 4 bases from J, with 12 bases between. Germline values: CDR1 SEHNR, CDR2 FQNEAQ (reference sequence). This CDR3 region has 14 residues. CDR3 sequence (DNA): TGTGCCAGCAGCCTCCTAGCGTTATACAATGAGCAGTTCTTC. This codes for CASSLLALYNEQFF.